The clone carrying this T cell receptor (beta chain) was seen at least ten times. This sample was taken from a study of HIV-infected children after antiretroviral therapy interruption. Looking at the study overall: EBV and CMV exposure was recorded in most children. For the interruption arm, samples span week 0 through about 3 years after study end. Continuous-treatment samples came from weeks 0, 48 and 150.

The CDR3 is 18 residues long. CDR1 and CDR2 (germline): MNHNS, SASEGT. Trimming pared 6 bases from V and 3 bases from J, leaving 26 bases between. RNA-based 3' RACE libraries used unique molecular identifiers. Each CDR3 protein is one row after TCRdb ran MiXCR on the 3' RACE reads. The table has some 90,000 distinct CDR3 sequences, about 6.3% seen once; the top ten hold 1.1%. As to treatment: PENTA 11 planned treatment interruption arm or continuous ART arm. From thawed PBMCs, naive CD4+ CD45RA+ CD45RO- T cells were sorted. The clonotype originates from a pool of human donors with HIV. The sequencing here drew on CD45RA+ CD4+ T cells from PBMCs, pooled from several time points, taken from a donor given antiretroviral therapy, either interrupted or continuous. Subset given: naive CD4+ CD45RA+ CD45RO- T cells. The chain recombines TRBV6-1 with TRBJ2-5; D possibly corresponds to TRBD2 (5 bases). The CDR3 loop reads CASSLRPGGSHREETQYF. CDR3 in DNA: TGTGCCAGCAGCCTGAGGCCCGGAGGCAGTCATAGGGAAGAGACCCAGTACTTC.